These 19 T cell receptor beta chains were all obtained from the same sample, sequenced in a study of PD-1 blockade in classical Hodgkin lymphoma. Time point in this sample: cycle 4 day 1 (C4D1), after five to seven weeks of nivolumab. Each patient relapsed following autologous stem cell transplantation, and prior brentuximab vedotin exposure differed. Measured with immunoSEQ multiplex PCR; TCRdb has only the in-frame clones, and not every one. The data hold about 7,000 clones, with approximately 80% observed a single time. The sequences come from peripheral blood mononuclear cells (PBMCs), collected before the fourth cycle of nivolumab. These receptors originate from a human donor with classical Hodgkin lymphoma.

V and J are TRBV4-3 and TRBJ1-5, with 10 bases aligning to TRBD1. Per germline, CDR1 LGHNA and CDR2 YSLEER. Trimming cost V 0 bases and J 4 bases; bases outside gene matches: 3. The CDR3 runs 16 residues. The CDR3: CASSQDWGQGNQPQHF. Written as DNA, the CDR3 is TGCGCCAGCAGCCAAGATTGGGGACAGGGGAATCAGCCCCAGCATTTT.

The chain uses TRBV19 and TRBJ2-1; D gene unclear. The CDR3 is 12 amino acids. The V end was cut by 4 bases, the J end by 8 bases, with 9 bases between. Germline CDR1 and CDR2: LNHDA and SQIVND (reference sequence). The chain's CDR3 is CASSTGGYEQFF. For the CDR3, the DNA is TGTGCCAGTAGTACCGGTGGTTATGAGCAGTTCTTC.

This clone appeared a single time. This rearrangement joins TRBV10-3 to TRBJ1-2; D unresolved. Trimming shortened V by 4 bases and J by 7 bases, and 16 bases separated the two germline ends. The CDR3 covers 14 residues. The V gene's germline CDR1 is ENHRY and CDR2 SYGVKD. As DNA, the CDR3 is TGTGCCATCAGTGGGTCTAAAATACCTGTTGGCTACACCTTC. Its protein product is CAISGSKIPVGYTF.

As concerns this clone: Germline and junction disagree at one end, which may indicate a read error. In nucleotides, the CDR3 is TGTGCCAGCAGTCAAGCCGGGACACCCTGGGATACTGAAGCTTTCTTT. This codes for CASSQAGTPWDTEAFF. This sequence joins TRBV6-1 and TRBJ1-1; tentative D call: TRBD1 (6 bases). The CDR3 spans 16 residues. From germline, CDR1 is MNHNS and CDR2 SASEGT.

The chain couples TRBV9 to TRBJ2-1; D possibly matches TRBD1 or TRBD2 (6 bases each). Trimming took off 4 bases at V and 1 base at J, with 15 bases between the two ends. The CDR3 loop spans 16 amino acids. The germline V gene has CDR1 SGDLS and CDR2 YYNGEE. CDR3 protein: CASSLLGGGSYNEQFF. The CDR3 region has the DNA TGTGCCAGCAGCCTCCTCGGGGGCGGGTCCTACAATGAGCAGTTCTTC.

With regard to this clone: One end of the junction does not line up with germline, which may come from a read error. V gene TRBV11-3 combines with J gene TRBJ2-1; weak D call: TRBD2 (6 bases). From germline, CDR1 is SGHNT and CDR2 YENEEA. The CDR3 length is 14 residues. The CDR3 reads CASSSRDSDNEQFF. CDR3 nucleotides: TGTGCCAGCAGCTCTAGGGACTCCGACAATGAGCAGTTCTTC. Full variable domain (missing parts from reference TRBV11-3 and TRBJ2-1): EAGVVQSPRYKIIEKKQPVAFWCNPISGHNTLYWYLQNLGQGPELLIRYENEEAVDDSQLPKDRFSAERLKGVDSTLKIQPAELGDSAVYLCASSSRDSDNEQFFGPGTRLTVL.

The chain recombines TRBV9 with TRBJ1-1; weak D call: TRBD1 (5 bases). The CDR3 consists of 14 residues. The V end was cut by 0 bases, the J end by 7 bases, with 13 bases between. Germline CDR1 and CDR2: SGDLS and YYNGEE. CDR3 region: CASSVVPGGVEAFF. The CDR3 nucleotides read TGTGCCAGCAGCGTAGTTCCCGGGGGAGTTGAAGCTTTCTTT. The whole variable domain, remainder taken from reference TRBV9 and TRBJ1-1, is DSGVTQTPKHLITATGQRVTLRCSPRSGDLSVYWYQQSLDQGLQFLIQYYNGEERAKGNILERFSAQQFPDLHSELNLSSLELGDSALYFCASSVVPGGVEAFFGQGTRLTVV.

The chain joins TRBV5-1 to TRBJ1-6; 7 nucleotides agree with TRBD1. CDR1 is SGHRS and CDR2 is YFSETQ in the germline V gene. V was clipped by 4 bases and J by 3 bases; unmatched bases: 7. The CDR3 is 16 amino acids. CDR3: CASSTETGNYNSPLHF. DNA of the CDR3: TGCGCCAGCAGCACGGAGACAGGGAACTATAATTCACCCCTCCACTTT.

The chain couples TRBV29-1 to TRBJ1-2, with 7 bases identical to TRBD1. The CDR3 has 14 amino acids. Germline V gene sequence: CDR1 SQVTM, CDR2 ANQGSEA. V lost 5 bases, J lost 0 bases, and 6 bases stayed unmatched. CDR3 loop: CSVKRGQSNYGYTF. The CDR3 DNA follows: TGCAGCGTTAAAAGGGGGCAGTCTAACTATGGCTACACCTTC.

The J gene is TRBJ2-5, the V gene TRBV28, with TRBD1 matching 7 bases. The J call is in doubt because the DNA end fits TRBJ2-7 better. The CDR3 length is 14 residues. Germline CDR1 MDHEN, CDR2 SYDVKM. Here the CDR3 reads CASKGQGVSYEQYF. As DNA, the CDR3 is TGTGCCAGCAAAGGCCAGGGGGTTTCCTACGAGCAGTACTTC.

This clone was counted a single time. V gene TRBV7-6 combines with J gene TRBJ2-2, with 9 bases identical to TRBD1. Germline V gene sequence: CDR1 SGHVS, CDR2 FNYEAQ. This CDR3 comprises 22 residues. V shed 1 base and J 2 bases; nucleotides not matched to a gene: 20. The CDR3 protein is CASSLDPPPGQGRVGNTGELFF. CDR3 DNA sequence: TGTGCCAGCAGCTTAGACCCTCCTCCGGGACAGGGTAGGGTGGGAAACACCGGGGAGCTGTTTTTT.

With respect to this clone: This specimen includes other DNA sequences encoding the same CDR3. The chain has TRBV5-1 and TRBJ1-2; D not resolved. CDR1 is SGHRS and CDR2 is YFSETQ in the germline V gene. Trimming removed 1 base at V and 3 bases at J, with 7 bases between. The CDR3 consists of 13 residues. Here the CDR3 reads CASSLFTDYGYTF. Written as DNA, the CDR3 is TGCGCCAGCAGCTTGTTTACAGACTATGGCTACACCTTC.

V is TRBV9 and J is TRBJ2-7, with D possibly being TRBD1 or TRBD2 (5 bases each). Germline lookup yields CDR1 SGDLS and CDR2 YYNGEE. CDR3 length: 13 residues. V lost 4 bases to trimming and J lost 4 bases, with 12 bases between them. The CDR3 nucleotides are TGTGCCAGCAGCCTTGACGGGGCATACGAGCAGTACTTC. It codes for CASSLDGAYEQYF. The whole variable domain, filled in from reference TRBV9 and TRBJ2-7, reads DSGVTQTPKHLITATGQRVTLRCSPRSGDLSVYWYQQSLDQGLQFLIQYYNGEERAKGNILERFSAQQFPDLHSELNLSSLELGDSALYFCASSLDGAYEQYFGPGTRLTVT.

There are a few counts of this clone. The same CDR3 is also encoded by other DNA sequences in this sample. This rearrangement joins TRBV28 to TRBJ1-1; the match to TRBD1 covers 7 bases. Unmatched junction bases numbered 7, after V lost 5 bases and J lost 4 bases. The CDR3 totals 14 residues. Per the germline V gene, CDR1 is MDHEN and CDR2 is SYDVKM. CDR3 sequence: CASSRQGLGTEAFF. CDR3 DNA sequence: TGTGCCAGCAGTCGACAGGGACTGGGCACTGAAGCTTTCTTT.

This clone was observed a few times. V is TRBV4-1 and J is TRBJ1-1, with TRBD1 matching over 8 bases. Germline loops: CDR1 MGHRA, CDR2 YSYEKL. This CDR3 is built from 16 residues. J gave up 1 base and V 6 bases, and 10 bases lay outside the gene matches. CDR3 protein: CASSAGTGVANTEAFF. DNA of the CDR3: TGCGCCAGCAGTGCCGGGACAGGCGTTGCGAACACTGAAGCTTTCTTT.

This clone occurred a few times. The chain has TRBV6-5 and TRBJ1-1; 7 nucleotides align to TRBD1. CDR1 is MNHEY, CDR2 SVGAGI, per germline. The CDR3 loop spans 14 amino acids. The trim removed 6 bases at V and 9 bases at J, leaving 13 bases unmatched. The CDR3 sequence: CASSPQGTVGKAFF. DNA of the CDR3: TGTGCCAGCAGCCCACAGGGGACAGTCGGAAAAGCTTTCTTT.

Details on this clone: Germline is not matched at one junction end, which may reflect a read error. The rearrangement uses TRBV6-5 and TRBJ1-1, with D possibly TRBD1 on 5 matching bases. Germline-derived CDR1 and CDR2 are MNHEY and SVGAGI. This CDR3 is 13 amino acids long. This CDR3 reads CASTYGGDTEAFF. Here the CDR3 DNA reads TGTGCCAGCACTTACGGGGGGGACACTGAAGCTTTCTTT.

This rearrangement joins TRBV5-6 to TRBJ2-3; D ambiguous. The CDR3 contains 14 residues. V was shortened by 5 bases and J by 7 bases, with 17 bases between the two germline ends. Germline V gene lookup returns CDR1 SGHDT and CDR2 YYEEEE. CDR3 sequence (DNA): TGTGCCAGCAGAGGTTTCGGAACCCAGAATACGCAGTATTTT. Residues: CASRGFGTQNTQYF.

Only one count was recorded for this clone. The DNA of the CDR3 is TGCGCCAGCAGCTTGGTAACAGACCCTAGCACAGATACGCAGTATTTT. It codes for CASSLVTDPSTDTQYF. The chain links TRBV5-1 to TRBJ2-3; no reliable D call. This CDR3 has 16 residues. V was clipped by 0 bases and J by 0 bases, with 11 bases between them. The germline CDR1 and CDR2 sequences are SGHRS and YFSETQ.